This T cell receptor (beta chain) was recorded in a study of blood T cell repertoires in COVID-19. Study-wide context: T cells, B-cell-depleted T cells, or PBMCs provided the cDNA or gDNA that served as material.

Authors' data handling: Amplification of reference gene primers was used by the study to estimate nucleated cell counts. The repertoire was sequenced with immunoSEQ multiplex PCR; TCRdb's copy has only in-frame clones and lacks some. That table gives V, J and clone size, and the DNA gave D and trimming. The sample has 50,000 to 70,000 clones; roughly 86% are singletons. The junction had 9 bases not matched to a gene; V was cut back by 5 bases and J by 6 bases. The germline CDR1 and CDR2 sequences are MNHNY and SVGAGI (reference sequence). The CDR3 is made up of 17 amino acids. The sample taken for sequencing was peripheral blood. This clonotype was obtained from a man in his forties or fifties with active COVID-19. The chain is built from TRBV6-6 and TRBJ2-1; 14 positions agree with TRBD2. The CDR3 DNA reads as TGTGCCAGCAGTCTCTATGGGACTAGCGGGAGCCCCAATGAGCAGTTCTTC. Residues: CASSLYGTSGSPNEQFF.